The TCR beta chain under discussion was sequenced for a study of blood T cell repertoires in COVID-19. Study context: Researchers got acute and convalescent COVID-19 samples from the United States, Italy and Spain. The analysed material was cDNA or gDNA that came from T cells, B-cell-depleted T cells, or PBMCs.

The CDR3 loop spans 14 amino acids. CDR1 is WSHSY, CDR2 SAAADI, per germline. V lost 6 bases, J lost 4 bases, and 7 bases stayed unmatched. Repertoires were generated with immunoSEQ multiplex PCR, while TCRdb's copy carries only in-frame clones and drops some. Among around 320,000 clones listed, just under 90% were seen once. This clone was observed a few times. Sequencing used peripheral blood. This receptor was obtained from a woman aged 30 to 39 with COVID-19, enrolled during active disease. V gene TRBV10-2 combines with J gene TRBJ2-3; 7 nucleotides align to TRBD1. The CDR3 loop is CASSRGGFADTQYF. CDR3 DNA sequence: TGCGCCAGCAGCCGAGGGGGCTTCGCAGATACGCAGTATTTT.